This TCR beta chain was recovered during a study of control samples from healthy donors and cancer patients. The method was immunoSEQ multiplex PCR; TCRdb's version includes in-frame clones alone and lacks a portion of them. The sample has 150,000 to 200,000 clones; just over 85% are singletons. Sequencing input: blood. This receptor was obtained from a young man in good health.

The CDR3 region is CASSSRTDSYEQYF. The CDR3 DNA reads as TGTGCCAGCAGCTCCCGGACAGACTCCTACGAGCAGTACTTC. The chain carries TRBV11-2 and TRBJ2-7; possible D gene TRBD1, 6 bases. V lost 4 bases, J lost 0 bases, and 10 bases lay in between. The CDR3 contains 14 residues. The germline gives CDR1 SGHAT, CDR2 FQNNGV.